This T cell receptor (beta chain) was observed in a study of shared clonotypes between healthy human individuals. Replicate PCRs for sorted subsets used 200 to 250 ng DNA; this equaled 25,000 to 30,000 T cell genomes. Generated by immunoSEQ multiplex PCR, the TCRdb table keeps only in-frame clones and is missing some. Of a few hundred thousand clones in the sample, roughly 97% are singletons; the top ten hold around 0.058%. V lost 5 bases, J lost 4 bases, and 4 bases stayed unmatched. CDR3 length: 13 residues. Germline V lookup: CDR1 MDHEN, CDR2 SYDVKM. Broader study findings: Unshared clonotypes carried lower generation probabilities than those common to all four donors. Naive subsets tended to show greater estimated richness than memory subsets.

As for this clone: What it recognizes is unknown.

The V gene is TRBV28, the J gene TRBJ1-2, with 7 nucleotides matching TRBD1. The sequenced material came from naive CD4+ T cells sorted from blood. Stated subset: CD45RA+ positively selected. The source of this sequence is a woman between 25 and 40 years old in good health. CDR3 in DNA: TGTGCCAGCAGTAGGGGGCCCAGCTATGGCTACACCTTC. Protein sequence: CASSRGPSYGYTF.